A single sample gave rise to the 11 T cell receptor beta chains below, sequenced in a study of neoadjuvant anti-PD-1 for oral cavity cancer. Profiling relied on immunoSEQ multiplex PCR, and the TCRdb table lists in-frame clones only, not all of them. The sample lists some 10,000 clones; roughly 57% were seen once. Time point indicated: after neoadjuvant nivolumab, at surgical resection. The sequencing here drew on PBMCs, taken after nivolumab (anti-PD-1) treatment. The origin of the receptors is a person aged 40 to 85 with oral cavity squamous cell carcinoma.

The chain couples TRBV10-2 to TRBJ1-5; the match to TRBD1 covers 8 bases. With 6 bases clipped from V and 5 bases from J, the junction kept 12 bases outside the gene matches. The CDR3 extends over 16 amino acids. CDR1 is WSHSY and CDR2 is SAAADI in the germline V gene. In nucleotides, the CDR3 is TGCGCCAGCAGCTTAAATAGGGCAGGGGGCGATCAGCCCCAGCATTTT. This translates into CASSLNRAGGDQPQHF.

CDR3 protein: CASSRGGSGYTGELFF. DNA for the CDR3: TGTGCCAGCAGCCGAGGGGGGTCGGGCTATACCGGGGAGCTGTTTTTT. The chain has TRBV11-2 and TRBJ2-2; D assignment may be TRBD1 or TRBD2 (6 bases each). The V and J ends lost 5 bases and 5 bases respectively, with 18 bases between them. This CDR3 contains 16 residues. CDR1 is SGHAT, CDR2 FQNNGV, per germline.

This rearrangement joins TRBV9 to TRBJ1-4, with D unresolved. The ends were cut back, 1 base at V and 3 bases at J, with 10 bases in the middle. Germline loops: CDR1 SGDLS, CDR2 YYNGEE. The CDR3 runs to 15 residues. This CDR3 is CASSVNVQANEKLFF. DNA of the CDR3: TGTGCCAGCAGCGTAAATGTGCAAGCTAATGAAAAACTGTTTTTT.

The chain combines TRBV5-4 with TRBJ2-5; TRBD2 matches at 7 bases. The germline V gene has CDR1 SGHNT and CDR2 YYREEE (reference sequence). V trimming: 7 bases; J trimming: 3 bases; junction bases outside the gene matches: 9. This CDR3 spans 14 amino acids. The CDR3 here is CASRTFAGEETQYF. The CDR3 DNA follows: TGTGCCAGCCGGACCTTCGCGGGAGAAGAGACCCAGTACTTC.

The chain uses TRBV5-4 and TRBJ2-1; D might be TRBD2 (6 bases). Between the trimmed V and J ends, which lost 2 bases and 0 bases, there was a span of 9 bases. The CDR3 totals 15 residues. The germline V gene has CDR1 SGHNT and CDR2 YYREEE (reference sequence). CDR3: CASSLERASYNEQFF. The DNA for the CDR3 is TGTGCCAGCAGCTTAGAGCGGGCCTCCTACAATGAGCAGTTCTTC.

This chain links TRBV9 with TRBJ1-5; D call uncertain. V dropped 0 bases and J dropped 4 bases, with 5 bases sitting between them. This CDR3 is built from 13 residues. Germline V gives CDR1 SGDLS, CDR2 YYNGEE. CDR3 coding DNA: TGTGCCAGCAGCGTAGATGGGAATCAGCCCCAGCATTTT. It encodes CASSVDGNQPQHF.

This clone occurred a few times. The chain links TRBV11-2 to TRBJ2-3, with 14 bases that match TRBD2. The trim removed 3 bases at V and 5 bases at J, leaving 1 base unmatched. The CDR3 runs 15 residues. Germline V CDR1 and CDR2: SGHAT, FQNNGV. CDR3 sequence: CASSFGLAGGDTQYF. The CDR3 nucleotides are TGTGCCAGCAGCTTCGGACTAGCGGGAGGAGATACGCAGTATTTT.

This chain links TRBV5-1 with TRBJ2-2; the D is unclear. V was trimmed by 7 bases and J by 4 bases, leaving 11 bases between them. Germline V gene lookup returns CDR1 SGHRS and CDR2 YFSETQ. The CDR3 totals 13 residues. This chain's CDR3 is CASRAEFTGELFF. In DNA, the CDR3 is TGCGCCAGCCGGGCGGAATTCACCGGGGAGCTGTTTTTT.

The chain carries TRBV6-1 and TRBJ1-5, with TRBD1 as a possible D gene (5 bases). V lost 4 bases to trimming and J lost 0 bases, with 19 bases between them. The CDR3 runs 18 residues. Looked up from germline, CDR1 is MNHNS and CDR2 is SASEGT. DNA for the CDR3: TGTGCCAGCAGTGGAATGGGAAAGGGGATTTATAGCAATCAGCCCCAGCATTTT. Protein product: CASSGMGKGIYSNQPQHF.

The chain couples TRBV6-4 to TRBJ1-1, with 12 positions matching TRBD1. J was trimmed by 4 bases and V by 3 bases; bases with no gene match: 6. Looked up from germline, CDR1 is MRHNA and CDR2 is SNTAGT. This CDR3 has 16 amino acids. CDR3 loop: CASSELPGQGATEAFF. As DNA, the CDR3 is TGTGCCAGCAGTGAATTGCCGGGACAGGGGGCCACTGAAGCTTTCTTT.

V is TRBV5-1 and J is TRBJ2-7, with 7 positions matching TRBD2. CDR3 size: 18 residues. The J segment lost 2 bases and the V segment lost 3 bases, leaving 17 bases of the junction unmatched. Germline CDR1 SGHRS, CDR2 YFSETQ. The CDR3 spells CASSSRSEGGPFAYEQYF. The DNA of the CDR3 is TGCGCCAGCAGCTCGCGGTCGGAGGGAGGGCCATTTGCCTACGAGCAGTACTTC.